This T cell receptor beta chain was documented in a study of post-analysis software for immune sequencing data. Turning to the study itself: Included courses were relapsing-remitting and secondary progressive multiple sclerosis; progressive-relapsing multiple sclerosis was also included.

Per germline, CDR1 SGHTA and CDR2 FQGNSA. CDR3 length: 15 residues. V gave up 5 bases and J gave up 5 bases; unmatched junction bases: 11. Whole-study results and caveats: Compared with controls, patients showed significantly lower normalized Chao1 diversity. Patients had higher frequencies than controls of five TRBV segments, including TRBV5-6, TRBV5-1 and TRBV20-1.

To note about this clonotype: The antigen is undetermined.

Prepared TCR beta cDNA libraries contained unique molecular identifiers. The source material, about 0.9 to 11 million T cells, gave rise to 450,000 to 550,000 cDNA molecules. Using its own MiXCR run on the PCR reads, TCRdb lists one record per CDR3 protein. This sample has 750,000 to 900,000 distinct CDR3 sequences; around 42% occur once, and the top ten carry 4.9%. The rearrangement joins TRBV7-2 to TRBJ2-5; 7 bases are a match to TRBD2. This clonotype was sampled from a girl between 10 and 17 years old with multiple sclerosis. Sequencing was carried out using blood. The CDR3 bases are TGTGCCAGCAGCCCGGGAGGTGGGAGACACGAGACCCAGTACTTC. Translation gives CASSPGGGRHETQYF.